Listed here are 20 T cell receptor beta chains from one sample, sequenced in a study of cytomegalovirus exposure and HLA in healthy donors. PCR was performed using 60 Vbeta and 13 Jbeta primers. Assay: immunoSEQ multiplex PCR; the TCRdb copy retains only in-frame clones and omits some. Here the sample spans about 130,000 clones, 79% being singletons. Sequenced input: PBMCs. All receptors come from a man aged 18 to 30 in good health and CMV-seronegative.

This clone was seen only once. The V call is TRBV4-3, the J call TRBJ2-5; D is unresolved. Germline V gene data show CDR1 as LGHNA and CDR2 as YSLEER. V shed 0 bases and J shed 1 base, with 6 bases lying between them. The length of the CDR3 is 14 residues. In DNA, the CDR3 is TGCGCCAGCAGCCAAGATAGCAGCCAAGAGACCCAGTACTTC. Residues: CASSQDSSQETQYF.

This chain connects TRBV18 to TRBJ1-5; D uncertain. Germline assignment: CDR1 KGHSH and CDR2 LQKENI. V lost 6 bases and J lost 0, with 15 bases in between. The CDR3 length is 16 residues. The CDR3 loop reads CASSPRVVNSNQPQHF. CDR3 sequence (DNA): TGTGCCAGCTCGCCTCGGGTAGTTAATAGCAATCAGCCCCAGCATTTT.

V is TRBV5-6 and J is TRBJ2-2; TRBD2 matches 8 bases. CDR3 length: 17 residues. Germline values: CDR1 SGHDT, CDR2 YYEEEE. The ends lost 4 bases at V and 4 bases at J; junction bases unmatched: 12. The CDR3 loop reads CASSRRPAGVGTGELFF. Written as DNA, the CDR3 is TGTGCCAGCAGCCGCAGGCCAGCGGGAGTGGGCACCGGGGAGCTGTTTTTT.

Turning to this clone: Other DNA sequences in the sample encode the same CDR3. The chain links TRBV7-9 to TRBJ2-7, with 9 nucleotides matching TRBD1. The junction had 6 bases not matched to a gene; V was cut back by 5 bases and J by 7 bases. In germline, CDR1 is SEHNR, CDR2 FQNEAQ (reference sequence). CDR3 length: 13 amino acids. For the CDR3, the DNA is TGTGCCAGCAGCCCTGGGACAGGGTATGAGCAGTACTTC. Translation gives CASSPGTGYEQYF.

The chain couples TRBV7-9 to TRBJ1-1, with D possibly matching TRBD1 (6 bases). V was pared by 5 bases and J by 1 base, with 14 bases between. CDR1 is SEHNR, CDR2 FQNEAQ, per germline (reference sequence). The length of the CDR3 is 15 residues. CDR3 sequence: CASSDGQRGNTEAFF. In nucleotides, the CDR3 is TGTGCCAGCAGCGACGGACAGAGGGGGAACACTGAAGCTTTCTTT.

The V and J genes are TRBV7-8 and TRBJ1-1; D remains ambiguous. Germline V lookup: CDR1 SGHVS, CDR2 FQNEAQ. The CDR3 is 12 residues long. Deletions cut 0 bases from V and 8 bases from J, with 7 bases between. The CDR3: CASSLAAKEAFF. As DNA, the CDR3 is TGTGCCAGCAGCTTAGCGGCAAAGGAAGCTTTCTTT.

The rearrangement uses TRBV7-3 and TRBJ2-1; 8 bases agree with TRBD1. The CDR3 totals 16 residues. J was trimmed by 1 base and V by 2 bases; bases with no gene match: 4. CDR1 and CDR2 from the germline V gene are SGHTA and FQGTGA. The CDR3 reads CASSLGRTGSYNEQFF. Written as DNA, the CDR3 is TGTGCCAGCAGCTTAGGGAGGACAGGGTCCTACAATGAGCAGTTCTTC.

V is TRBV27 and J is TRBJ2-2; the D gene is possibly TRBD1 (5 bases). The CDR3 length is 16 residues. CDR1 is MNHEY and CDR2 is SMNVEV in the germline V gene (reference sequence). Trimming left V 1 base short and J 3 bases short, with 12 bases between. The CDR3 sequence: CASSLWGIGDTGELFF. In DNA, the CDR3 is TGTGCCAGCAGTTTATGGGGAATAGGGGACACCGGGGAGCTGTTTTTT.

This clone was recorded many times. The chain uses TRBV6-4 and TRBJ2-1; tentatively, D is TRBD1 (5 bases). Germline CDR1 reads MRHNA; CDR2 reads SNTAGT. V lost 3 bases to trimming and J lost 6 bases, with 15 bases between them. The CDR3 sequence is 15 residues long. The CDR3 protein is CASSDYSGSGNEQFF. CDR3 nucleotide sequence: TGTGCCAGCAGTGATTATTCAGGGTCGGGCAATGAGCAGTTCTTC.

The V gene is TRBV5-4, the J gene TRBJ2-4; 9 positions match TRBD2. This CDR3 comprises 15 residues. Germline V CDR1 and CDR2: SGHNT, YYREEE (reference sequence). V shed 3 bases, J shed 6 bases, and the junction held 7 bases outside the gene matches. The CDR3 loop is CASSSLAGSGNIQYF. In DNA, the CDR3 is TGTGCCAGCAGCTCCCTAGCGGGATCGGGAAACATTCAGTACTTC.

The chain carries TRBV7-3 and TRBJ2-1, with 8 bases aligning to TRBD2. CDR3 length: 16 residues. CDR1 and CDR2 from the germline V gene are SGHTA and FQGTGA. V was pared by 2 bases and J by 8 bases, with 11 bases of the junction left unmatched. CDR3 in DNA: TGTGCCAGCAGCTTATCCGGGAGGGCCCTTAGGGATGAGCAGTTCTTC. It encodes CASSLSGRALRDEQFF.

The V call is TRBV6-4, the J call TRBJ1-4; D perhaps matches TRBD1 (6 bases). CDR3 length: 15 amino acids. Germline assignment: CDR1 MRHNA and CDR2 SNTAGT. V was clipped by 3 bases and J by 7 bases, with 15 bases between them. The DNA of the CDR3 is TGTGCCAGCAGTGATATGACAGGCAGACGTGAAAAACTGTTTTTT. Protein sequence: CASSDMTGRREKLFF.

CDR3 nucleotides: TGTGCCAGCAGCCGCGGGACAGGGGGCATGAACACTGAAGCTTTCTTT. This sequence encodes CASSRGTGGMNTEAFF. This chain links TRBV11-2 with TRBJ1-1, with 12 bases matching TRBD1. V was pared by 5 bases and J by 0 bases, with 4 bases of the junction left unmatched. The germline CDR1 and CDR2 sequences are SGHAT and FQNNGV. This CDR3 has 16 amino acids. The entire variable domain, with the rest obtained from reference TRBV11-2 and TRBJ1-1, is as follows: EAGVAQSPRYKIIEKRQSVAFWCNPISGHATLYWYQQILGQGPKLLIQFQNNGVVDDSQLPKDRFSAERLKGVDSTLKIQPAKLEDSAVYLCASSRGTGGMNTEAFFGQGTRLTVV.

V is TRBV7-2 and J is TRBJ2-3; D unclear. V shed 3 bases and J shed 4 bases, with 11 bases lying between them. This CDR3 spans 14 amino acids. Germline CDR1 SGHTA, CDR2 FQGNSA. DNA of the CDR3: TGTGCCAGCAGCTTTCGGCTAGTGGCAGATACGCAGTATTTT. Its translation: CASSFRLVADTQYF.

In DNA form, the CDR3 reads TGTGCCAGCAGGAGCGGGACTGCTACCGAGCAGTACTTC. This codes for CASRSGTATEQYF. V and J are TRBV7-2 and TRBJ2-7; 7 bases match TRBD2. The CDR3 is 13 amino acids. Germline V gives CDR1 SGHTA, CDR2 FQGNSA. The trim removed 6 bases at V and 6 bases at J, leaving 8 bases unmatched.

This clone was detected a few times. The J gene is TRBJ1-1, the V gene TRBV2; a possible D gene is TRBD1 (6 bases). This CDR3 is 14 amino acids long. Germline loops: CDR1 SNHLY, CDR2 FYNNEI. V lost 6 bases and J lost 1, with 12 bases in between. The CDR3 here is CASSHETGNTEAFF. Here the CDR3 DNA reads TGTGCCAGCAGCCACGAGACAGGGAACACTGAAGCTTTCTTT.

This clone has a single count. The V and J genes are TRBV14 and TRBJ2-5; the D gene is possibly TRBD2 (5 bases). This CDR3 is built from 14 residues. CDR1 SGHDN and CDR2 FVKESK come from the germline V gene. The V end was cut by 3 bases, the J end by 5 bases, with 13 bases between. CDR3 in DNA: TGTGCCAGCAGCCACGGGTGGGAGCGGGAGACCCAGTACTTC. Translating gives CASSHGWERETQYF. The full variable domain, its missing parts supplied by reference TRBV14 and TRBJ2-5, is EAGVTQFPSHSVIEKGQTVTLRCDPISGHDNLYWYRRVMGKEIKFLLHFVKESKQDESGMPNNRFLAERTGGTYSTLKVQPAELEDSGVYFCASSHGWERETQYFGPGTRLLVL.

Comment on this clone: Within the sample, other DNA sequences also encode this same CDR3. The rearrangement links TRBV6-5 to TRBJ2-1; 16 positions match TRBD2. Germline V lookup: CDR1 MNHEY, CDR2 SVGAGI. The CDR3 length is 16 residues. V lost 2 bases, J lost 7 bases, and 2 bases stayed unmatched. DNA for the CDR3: TGTGCCAGCAGTTACACGGGACTAGCGGGAGGGAATGAGCAGTTCTTC. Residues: CASSYTGLAGGNEQFF.

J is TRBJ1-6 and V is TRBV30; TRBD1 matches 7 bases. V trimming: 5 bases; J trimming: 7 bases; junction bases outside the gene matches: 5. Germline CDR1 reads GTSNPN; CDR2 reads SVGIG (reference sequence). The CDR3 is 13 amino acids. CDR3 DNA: TGTGCCTGGGCGGGACAGCAGAATTCACCCCTCCACTTT. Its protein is CAWAGQQNSPLHF.

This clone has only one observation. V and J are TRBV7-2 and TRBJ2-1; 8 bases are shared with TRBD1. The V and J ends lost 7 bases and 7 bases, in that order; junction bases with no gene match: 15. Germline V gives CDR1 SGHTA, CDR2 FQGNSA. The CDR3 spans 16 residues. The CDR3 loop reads CASKRAGGAIPNEQFF. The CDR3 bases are TGTGCCAGCAAGCGGGCAGGGGGCGCAATTCCTAATGAGCAGTTCTTC. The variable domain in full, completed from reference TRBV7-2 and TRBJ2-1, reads GAGVSQSPSNKVTEKGKDVELRCDPISGHTALYWYRQSLGQGLEFLIYFQGNSAPDKSGLPSDRFSAERTGGSVSTLTIQRTQQEDSAVYLCASKRAGGAIPNEQFFGPGTRLTVL.